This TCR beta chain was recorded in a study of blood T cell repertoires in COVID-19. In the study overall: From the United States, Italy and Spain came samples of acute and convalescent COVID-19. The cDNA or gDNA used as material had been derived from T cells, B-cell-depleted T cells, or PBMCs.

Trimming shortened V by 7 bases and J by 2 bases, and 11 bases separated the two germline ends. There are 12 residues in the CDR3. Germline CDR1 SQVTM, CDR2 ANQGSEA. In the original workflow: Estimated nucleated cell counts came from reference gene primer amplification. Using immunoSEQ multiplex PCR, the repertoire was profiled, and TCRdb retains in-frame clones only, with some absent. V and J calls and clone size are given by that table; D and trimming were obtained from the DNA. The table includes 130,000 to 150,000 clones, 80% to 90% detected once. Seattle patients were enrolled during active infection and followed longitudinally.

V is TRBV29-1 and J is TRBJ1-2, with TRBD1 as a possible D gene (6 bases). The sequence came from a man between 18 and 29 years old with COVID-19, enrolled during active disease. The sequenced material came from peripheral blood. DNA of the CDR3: TGCAGCGATCGACAGGCGAACTATGGCTACACCTTC. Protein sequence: CSDRQANYGYTF.